A single sample is the source of the 4 T cell receptor beta chains below, sequenced in a study of cytomegalovirus exposure and HLA in healthy donors. PCR primers comprised 60 Vbeta and 13 Jbeta primers. Here immunoSEQ multiplex PCR was the method, and the copy in TCRdb shows in-frame clones only, minus some. The sample has roughly 260,000 clones; 80% to 90% are singletons. Sequencing used PBMCs. The receptor set was obtained from a woman aged 40 to 49 in good health and CMV-seropositive.

This clone was counted only a few times. The CDR3 DNA reads TGTGCCAGCAGCGGACTAGCGGGAAACCAAGAGACCCAGTACTTC. It is translated as CASSGLAGNQETQYF. The V and J genes are TRBV6-5 and TRBJ2-5, with TRBD2 matching over 12 bases. The J segment lost 0 bases and the V segment lost 6 bases, leaving 2 bases of the junction unmatched. CDR1 and CDR2 (germline): MNHEY, SVGAGI. The CDR3 runs to 15 residues.

The V gene is TRBV5-4, the J gene TRBJ1-4; TRBD1 matches at 7 bases. Germline V lookup: CDR1 SGHNT, CDR2 YYREEE (reference sequence). With 2 bases clipped from V and 4 bases from J, the junction kept 8 bases outside the gene matches. This CDR3 has 16 amino acids. This chain's CDR3 is CASSFGTATNNEKLFF. CDR3 coding DNA: TGTGCCAGCAGCTTCGGGACAGCTACAAATAATGAAAAACTGTTTTTT.

The chain joins TRBV18 to TRBJ2-7, with a tentative D call TRBD1 (6 bases). The germline V gene encodes CDR1 KGHSH and CDR2 LQKENI. CDR3 length: 13 amino acids. V was clipped by 4 bases and J by 4 bases, with 11 bases between them. The CDR3 region has the DNA TGTGCCAGCTCACTCGCACAGGGTTACGAGCAGTACTTC. Protein sequence: CASSLAQGYEQYF.

This clone was counted a single time. The chain carries TRBV28 and TRBJ2-7, with 8 bases that match TRBD2. The CDR3 contains 17 residues. With 0 bases clipped from V and 2 bases from J, the junction kept 9 bases outside the gene matches. Germline lookup yields CDR1 MDHEN and CDR2 SYDVKM. The CDR3 coding sequence is TGTGCCAGCAGTTTATGGGGGAGCGGGAGTTTTGCCTACGAGCAGTACTTC. It yields the protein CASSLWGSGSFAYEQYF.